Listed below are T cell receptor beta chains from one sample, sequenced in a study of T cell repertoires in cytomegalovirus infection. TCRdb re-derived calls from the reads in MiXCR, one entry per CDR3 protein. This sample has 300,000 or so distinct CDR3 sequences, with under 30% found just once. The source material was PBMCs. The receptors derive from a human donor in good health (CMV status not recorded). Some clones in this sample may be carry-over from other donors' samples. Each CDR3 is given with its conserved first and last residue. The D gene is left open where the match is weak. Some rows have no size entry. The others give once, few or many, or a class for an expanded clone.

D gene: TRBD2; clone size: NA; V gene: TRBV28; J gene: TRBJ2-3; CDR3 DNA: TGTGCCAGCAGCCCTGGCGGCGGGGGAACAGATACGCAGTATTTT; CDR3 protein: CASSPGGGGTDTQYF
D gene: NA; clone size: many; V gene: TRBV7-2; J gene: TRBJ1-2; CDR3 DNA: TGTGCCAGCAGCTTAGAAGTCGGTGGCTACACCTTC; CDR3 protein: CASSLEVGGYTF
D gene: NA; clone size: few; V gene: TRBV5-5; J gene: TRBJ2-2; CDR3 DNA: TGTGCCAGCAGCCCCGGACAGAACACCGGGGAGCTGTTTTTT; CDR3 protein: CASSPGQNTGELFF
D gene: NA; clone size: few; V gene: TRBV29-1; J gene: TRBJ2-7; CDR3 DNA: TGCAGCGTTGAAGATGGACTGACCTACGAGCAGTACTTC; CDR3 protein: CSVEDGLTYEQYF
D gene: TRBD2; clone size: many; V gene: TRBV7-2; J gene: TRBJ2-1; CDR3 DNA: TGTGCCAGCAGCTTAACCACGGGGGGAGCCTACAATGAGCAGTTCTTC; CDR3 protein: CASSLTTGGAYNEQFF
D gene: NA; clone size: many; V gene: TRBV7-2; J gene: TRBJ2-3; CDR3 DNA: TGTGCCAGCAGCAAAAAGGTGGCAGATACGCAGTATTTT; CDR3 protein: CASSKKVADTQYF
D gene: NA; clone size: NA; V gene: TRBV29-1; J gene: TRBJ2-1; CDR3 DNA: TGCAGCGTGACACAGGGCAGCTCCTACAATGAGCAGTTCTTC; CDR3 protein: CSVTQGSSYNEQFF
D gene: TRBD2; clone size: NA; V gene: TRBV5-1; J gene: TRBJ2-3; CDR3 DNA: TGCGCCAGCAGCGACGGGGGGTTCACAGATACGCAGTATTTT; CDR3 protein: CASSDGGFTDTQYF
D gene: NA; clone size: NA; V gene: TRBV28; J gene: TRBJ2-3; CDR3 DNA: TGTGCCAGCACCTGGAGGGCCCCAGATACGCAGTATTTT; CDR3 protein: CASTWRAPDTQYF
D gene: TRBD1; clone size: NA; V gene: TRBV20-1; J gene: TRBJ1-5; CDR3 DNA: TGCAGTGCTAGAGAGGGGACAGGTCTGCAGCCCCAGCATTTT; CDR3 protein: CSAREGTGLQPQHF
D gene: NA; clone size: many; V gene: TRBV7-2; J gene: TRBJ2-5; CDR3 DNA: TGTGCCAGCAGCCCCCTAGAGACCCAGTACTTC; CDR3 protein: CASSPLETQYF
D gene: NA; clone size: NA; V gene: TRBV7-2; J gene: TRBJ1-1; CDR3 DNA: TGTGCCAGCACACTCCGACGGGGGGCCGTGAAAAAAGCTTTCTTT; CDR3 protein: CASTLRRGAVKKAFF
D gene: NA; clone size: NA; V gene: TRBV24-1; J gene: TRBJ1-5; CDR3 DNA: TGTGCCACCAGTGAGAGCAATCAGCCCCAGCATTTT; CDR3 protein: CATSESNQPQHF
D gene: TRBD1; clone size: few; V gene: TRBV18; J gene: TRBJ1-3; CDR3 DNA: TGTGCCAGCTCACCACTTGGACAGGGTCGGTCTGGAAACACCATATATTTT; CDR3 protein: CASSPLGQGRSGNTIYF
D gene: TRBD1; clone size: few; V gene: TRBV5-4; J gene: TRBJ2-5; CDR3 DNA: TGTGCCAGCAGCTCGACAGGGGGGGATAGGGCCCAGTACTTC; CDR3 protein: CASSSTGGDRAQYF
D gene: TRBD1; clone size: many; V gene: TRBV7-9; J gene: TRBJ1-4; CDR3 DNA: TGTGCCAGCAGCTTTGGGACAGCAACAACTAATGAAAAACTGTTTTTT; CDR3 protein: CASSFGTATTNEKLFF
D gene: NA; clone size: NA; V gene: TRBV6-2/TRBV6-3; J gene: TRBJ1-5; CDR3 DNA: TGTGCCAGCAGTTACTCCACAGGAGCCCAGCATTTT; CDR3 protein: CASSYSTGAQHF
D gene: TRBD2; clone size: few; V gene: TRBV5-4; J gene: TRBJ2-3; CDR3 DNA: TGTGCCAGCAGCTCTGTAGCGGGAGGGCCGAATGCAGATACGCAGTATTTT; CDR3 protein: CASSSVAGGPNADTQYF
D gene: NA; clone size: NA; V gene: TRBV7-9; J gene: TRBJ2-4; CDR3 DNA: TGTGCCAGCAGCCTATCATCGTGGGCCTCTCACATTCAGTACTTC; CDR3 protein: CASSLSSWASHIQYF
D gene: TRBD2; clone size: NA; V gene: TRBV11-2; J gene: TRBJ2-7; CDR3 DNA: TGTGCCAGCAGCGCACACTACCGGACTAGCGGGAGTGATGAGCAGTACTTC; CDR3 protein: CASSAHYRTSGSDEQYF
D gene: NA; clone size: NA; V gene: TRBV30; J gene: TRBJ1-2; CDR3 DNA: TGTGCCTGGAGAATTTACCCCGTCGGGGTCGATGGCTACACCTTC; CDR3 protein: CAWRIYPVGVDGYTF
D gene: NA; clone size: NA; V gene: TRBV7-8; J gene: TRBJ2-1; CDR3 DNA: TGTGCCAGCAGCTCATATACGGGGAGCTCCTACAATGAGCAGTTCTTC; CDR3 protein: CASSSYTGSSYNEQFF
D gene: TRBD1; clone size: few; V gene: TRBV7-2; J gene: TRBJ1-1; CDR3 DNA: TGTGCCAGCAGCTTACAGGGGGCGACAGCTTTCTTT; CDR3 protein: CASSLQGATAFF
D gene: TRBD1; clone size: few; V gene: TRBV18; J gene: TRBJ1-6; CDR3 DNA: TGTGCCAGCTCACCAGGGACAGAAGGTTCACCCCTCCACTTT; CDR3 protein: CASSPGTEGSPLHF
D gene: NA; clone size: few; V gene: TRBV28; J gene: TRBJ2-3; CDR3 DNA: TGTGCCAGCAGTTTCCGTCTCTCCTACACCGGCCGCACAGATACGCAGTATTTT; CDR3 protein: CASSFRLSYTGRTDTQYF
D gene: TRBD1; clone size: NA; V gene: TRBV2; J gene: TRBJ1-5; CDR3 DNA: TGTGCCAGCAGTGACGACAGGGGACGGCCCCAGCATTTT; CDR3 protein: CASSDDRGRPQHF
D gene: NA; clone size: few; V gene: TRBV11-2; J gene: TRBJ2-5; CDR3 DNA: TGTGCCAGCAGCTTAGATCCCAGACGGGTGGAGACCCAGTACTTC; CDR3 protein: CASSLDPRRVETQYF
D gene: NA; clone size: few; V gene: TRBV6-1; J gene: TRBJ2-1; CDR3 DNA: TGTGCCAGCAGCAGAGGGGACCGGGAGCAGTTCTTC; CDR3 protein: CASSRGDREQFF
D gene: NA; clone size: few; V gene: TRBV2; J gene: TRBJ2-2; CDR3 DNA: TGTGCCAGCAGTGTAGGCGGAAACACCGGGGAGCTGTTTTTT; CDR3 protein: CASSVGGNTGELFF
D gene: NA; clone size: NA; V gene: TRBV11-2; J gene: TRBJ2-1; CDR3 DNA: TGTGCCAGCACCCCTGAACTAGGCGCGGTTGGGAATGAGCAGTTCTTC; CDR3 protein: CASTPELGAVGNEQFF
D gene: NA; clone size: few; V gene: TRBV11-2; J gene: TRBJ2-3; CDR3 DNA: TGTGCCAGCAGCTTAGGAGTGCCAGATACGCAGTATTTT; CDR3 protein: CASSLGVPDTQYF
D gene: NA; clone size: few; V gene: TRBV14; J gene: TRBJ2-7; CDR3 DNA: TGTGCCAGCAGCCAAGTGGGCAGGGCCTCCTACGAGCAGTACTTC; CDR3 protein: CASSQVGRASYEQYF
D gene: NA; clone size: NA; V gene: TRBV7-2; J gene: TRBJ1-1; CDR3 DNA: TGTGCCAGCAGCTTACCGGGGGGTGTCACTGAAGCTTTCTTT; CDR3 protein: CASSLPGGVTEAFF
D gene: NA; clone size: few; V gene: TRBV24-1; J gene: TRBJ1-2; CDR3 DNA: TGTGCCACCAGTGATAAAACTGGCTACACCTTC; CDR3 protein: CATSDKTGYTF
D gene: NA; clone size: few; V gene: TRBV10-2; J gene: TRBJ1-1; CDR3 DNA: TGCGCCAGCAGTGAGATCCCGACAGGGAACACTGAAGCTTTCTTT; CDR3 protein: CASSEIPTGNTEAFF
D gene: TRBD2; clone size: NA; V gene: TRBV27; J gene: TRBJ2-3; CDR3 DNA: TGTGCCAGCAGTTTCAAGATGGGGCACCTCGCGGGAGAGACCACAGATACGCAGTATTTT; CDR3 protein: CASSFKMGHLAGETTDTQYF
D gene: NA; clone size: few; V gene: TRBV12-3/TRBV12-4; J gene: TRBJ1-1; CDR3 DNA: TGTGCCAGCAGTTCTGCGATGAACACTGAAGCTTTCTTT; CDR3 protein: CASSSAMNTEAFF
D gene: TRBD2; clone size: NA; V gene: TRBV24-1; J gene: TRBJ2-1; CDR3 DNA: TGTGCCACCAGTGATCCTAGCGGGGGACACAATGAGCAGTTCTTC; CDR3 protein: CATSDPSGGHNEQFF
D gene: NA; clone size: few; V gene: TRBV7-9; J gene: TRBJ2-3; CDR3 DNA: TGTGCCAGCAGTCAGGACAGTGGGGTCCCGTATTTT; CDR3 protein: CASSQDSGVPYF
D gene: NA; clone size: NA; V gene: TRBV19; J gene: TRBJ2-1; CDR3 DNA: TGTGCCAGAGCCGCTAAAGGGGATGAGCAGTTCTTC; CDR3 protein: CARAAKGDEQFF
D gene: TRBD1; clone size: NA; V gene: TRBV18; J gene: TRBJ1-5; CDR3 DNA: TGTGCCAGCTCACCACTAGGACAGGGCGGCAATCAGCCCCAGCATTTT; CDR3 protein: CASSPLGQGGNQPQHF
D gene: NA; clone size: many; V gene: TRBV7-2; J gene: TRBJ1-1; CDR3 DNA: TGTGCCAGCAGCTTATTCCGGCCCCCGAACACTGAAGCTTTCTTT; CDR3 protein: CASSLFRPPNTEAFF
D gene: NA; clone size: NA; V gene: TRBV28; J gene: TRBJ2-7; CDR3 DNA: TGTGCCAGCAGTGAACCCTCAGGGGTTTACGAGCAGTACTTC; CDR3 protein: CASSEPSGVYEQYF
D gene: NA; clone size: few; V gene: TRBV28; J gene: TRBJ1-1; CDR3 DNA: TGTGCCAGCAGTCCGGACAGTAAGCACTTTGAAGCTTTCTTT; CDR3 protein: CASSPDSKHFEAFF
D gene: NA; clone size: many; V gene: TRBV12-3/TRBV12-4; J gene: TRBJ1-2; CDR3 DNA: TGTGCCAGCAGTTATACCGGGGACGGCTACACCTTC; CDR3 protein: CASSYTGDGYTF
D gene: NA; clone size: many; V gene: TRBV11-2; J gene: TRBJ2-3; CDR3 DNA: TGTGCCAGCAGCCGAGACAGGACCACAGATACGCAGTATTTT; CDR3 protein: CASSRDRTTDTQYF
D gene: TRBD1; clone size: NA; V gene: TRBV28; J gene: TRBJ1-5; CDR3 DNA: TGTGCCAGCAGCCGAGCATCCCACAGGGGGCTCCAGCCCCAGCATTTT; CDR3 protein: CASSRASHRGLQPQHF
D gene: TRBD2; clone size: NA; V gene: TRBV28; J gene: TRBJ2-2; CDR3 DNA: TGTGCCAGCAGTTTCCAAATGACCGGGAGGGGGGAGCTGTTTTTT; CDR3 protein: CASSFQMTGRGELFF
D gene: TRBD1; clone size: few; V gene: TRBV10-3; J gene: TRBJ2-7; CDR3 DNA: TGTGCCGTCCGGGACAGGTCCGACGAGCAGTACTTC; CDR3 protein: CAVRDRSDEQYF
D gene: TRBD1; clone size: few; V gene: TRBV5-1; J gene: TRBJ2-1; CDR3 DNA: TGCGCCAGCAGCTCACAGGGGGGAGGTTATAGCTCCTACAATGAGCAGTTCTTC; CDR3 protein: CASSSQGGGYSSYNEQFF
D gene: NA; clone size: few; V gene: TRBV5-8; J gene: TRBJ1-1; CDR3 DNA: TGTGCCAGCAGCTTGTGGGCCGGGACAACTAACACTGAAGCTTTCTTT; CDR3 protein: CASSLWAGTTNTEAFF
D gene: TRBD1; clone size: NA; V gene: TRBV19; J gene: TRBJ2-1; CDR3 DNA: TGTGCCAGTAGTCTGGGGACAGAGTTTGGTGAGCAGTTCTTC; CDR3 protein: CASSLGTEFGEQFF